Ten or more counts support the clone carrying this T cell receptor beta chain. A TCRbeta library incorporating unique molecular identifiers was prepared. Each CDR3 protein is one row after TCRdb ran MiXCR on the PCR reads. The data show hundreds of thousands of distinct CDR3 sequences, roughly 17% seen once. The CDR3 consists of 15 residues. Per germline, CDR1 SGHTA and CDR2 FQGTGA. V was pared by 2 bases and J by 7 bases, with 8 bases of the junction left unmatched. The sample comes from a study of T-cell reconstitution after alpha-beta-depleted transplantation in children. The sequence derives from a human donor who donated a stem cell graft to a child with acute myeloid leukemia. The sequencing used PBMCs from the stem cell graft donor, collected from the stem cell graft. This chain links TRBV7-3 with TRBJ2-1; 7 nucleotides align to TRBD2. The CDR3 nucleotides read TGTGCCAGCAGCTTAGAGCGTCTAGCGGTAAATGAGCAGTTCTTC. Translating gives CASSLERLAVNEQFF.